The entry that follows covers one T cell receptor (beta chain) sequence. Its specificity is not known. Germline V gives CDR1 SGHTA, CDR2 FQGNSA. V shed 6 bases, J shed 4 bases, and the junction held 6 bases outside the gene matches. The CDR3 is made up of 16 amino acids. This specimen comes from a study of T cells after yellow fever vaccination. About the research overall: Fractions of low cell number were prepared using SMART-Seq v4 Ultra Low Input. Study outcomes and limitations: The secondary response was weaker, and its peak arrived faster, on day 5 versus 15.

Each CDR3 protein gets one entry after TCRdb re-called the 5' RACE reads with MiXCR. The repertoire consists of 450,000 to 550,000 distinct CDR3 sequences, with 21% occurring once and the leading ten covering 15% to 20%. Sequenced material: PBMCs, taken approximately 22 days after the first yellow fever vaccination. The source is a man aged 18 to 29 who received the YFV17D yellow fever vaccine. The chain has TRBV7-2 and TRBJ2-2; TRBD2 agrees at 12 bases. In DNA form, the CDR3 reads TGTGCCAGCAGGCTAGCGGGGGGGCAGGGCACCGGGGAGCTGTTTTTT. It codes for CASRLAGGQGTGELFF.